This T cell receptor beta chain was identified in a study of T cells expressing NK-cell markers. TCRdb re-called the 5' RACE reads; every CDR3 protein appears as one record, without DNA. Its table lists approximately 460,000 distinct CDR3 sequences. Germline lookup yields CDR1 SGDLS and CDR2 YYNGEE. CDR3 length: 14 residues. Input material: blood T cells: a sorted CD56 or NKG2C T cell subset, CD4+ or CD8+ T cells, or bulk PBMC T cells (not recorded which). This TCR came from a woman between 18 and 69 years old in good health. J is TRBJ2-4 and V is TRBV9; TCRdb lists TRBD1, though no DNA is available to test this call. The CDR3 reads CASSEFIQGDIQYF.